The T cell receptor beta chain under discussion was sequenced for a study of beta chain features in type 1 diabetes. Study-level findings and limits: All four CD4+ subsets from Type 1 diabetes patients carried moderately but significantly shorter TCRB CDR3s.

In this sample, this clone turned up a few times. As yet, its antigen is unknown. TCRB transcripts that were expressed got sequenced, as all of the isolated RNA had been reverse transcribed. Sequencing used immunoSEQ multiplex PCR; TCRdb keeps in-frame clones, though not all of them. Among approximately 280,000 clones, approximately 16% were seen once, and the ten largest hold less than 0.02%. This receptor was taken from a man between 18 and 29 years old with type 1 diabetes. The sequenced sample consisted of naive CD4+ T cells from blood.

The CDR3 protein is CASSLSGQGGTDTQYF. The DNA for the CDR3 is TGTGCCAGCAGCCTTAGCGGACAGGGCGGGACAGATACGCAGTATTTT. The chain employs TRBV28 and TRBJ2-3; 8 bases agree with TRBD1. The germline gives CDR1 MDHEN, CDR2 SYDVKM. The CDR3 is made up of 16 amino acids. With 6 bases clipped from V and 3 bases from J, the junction kept 11 bases outside the gene matches.